One TCR beta chain is described in this entry. The antigen is unknown. Germline V CDR1 and CDR2: SGHTA, FQGNSA. V lost 1 base to trimming and J lost 7 bases; unmatched junction nucleotides: 13. The CDR3 covers 17 residues. The source of the sample is a study of T-cell memory formation after mild COVID-19. Turning to the study itself: Most TCR clusters belonged to a single donor. Study results and limitations: Day 15 to 85 contracting clones showed balanced CD4/CD8; later expanders leaned CD4+.

Constant-segment-primed 5'RACE gave TCR alpha and TCR beta cDNA libraries with sample barcodes and UMIs. TCRdb re-called the 5' RACE reads with MiXCR, one entry per CDR3 protein. The sample includes about 430,000 distinct CDR3 sequences, 20% to 25% of them seen just once. The source of this sequence is an adult woman who had mild COVID-19 (a few samples of this study predate the infection). Cell type and time point are not known. Sequenced input: PBMCs or a T cell subset sorted from them (not recorded which). The chain is built from TRBV7-2 and TRBJ2-1, with 7 bases lining up with TRBD2. CDR3 sequence (DNA): TGTGCCAGCAGCTTAGAGCTGGGGCTAGCGGAGCGGAATGAGCAGTTCTTC. It translates to CASSLELGLAERNEQFF.